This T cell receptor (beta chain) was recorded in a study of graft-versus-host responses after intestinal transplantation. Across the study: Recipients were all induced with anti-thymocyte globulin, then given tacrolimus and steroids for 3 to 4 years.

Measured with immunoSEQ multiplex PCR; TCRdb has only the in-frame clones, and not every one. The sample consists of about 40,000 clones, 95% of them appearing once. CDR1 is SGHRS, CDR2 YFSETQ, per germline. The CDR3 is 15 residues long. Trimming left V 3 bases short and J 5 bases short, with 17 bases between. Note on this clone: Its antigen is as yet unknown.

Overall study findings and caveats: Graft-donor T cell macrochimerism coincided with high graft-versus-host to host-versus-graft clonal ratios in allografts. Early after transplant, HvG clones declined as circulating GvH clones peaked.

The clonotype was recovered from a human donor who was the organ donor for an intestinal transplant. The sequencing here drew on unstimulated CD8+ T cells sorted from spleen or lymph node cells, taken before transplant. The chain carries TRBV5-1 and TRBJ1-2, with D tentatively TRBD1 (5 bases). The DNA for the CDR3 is TGCGCCAGCAGCTCCGGTGGAGGGGAGGGGTATGGCTACACCTTC. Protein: CASSSGGGEGYGYTF.